One and the same sample provided the 18 T cell receptor beta chains below, sequenced in a study of T cells in Graves' hyperthyroidism and ophthalmopathy. Authors of the study amplified TCR beta CDR3 regions from RNA transcripts. HTBI primers were employed in a first-round RT-PCR of the TCR CDR3. TCRdb reprocessed the multiplex PCR reads via MiXCR and lists one record per CDR3 protein. The table shows roughly 710,000 distinct CDR3 sequences, with approximately 40% occurring only once. Sequencing was performed on blood. The receptor source for this set is a woman aged 40 to 50 with Graves' hyperthyroidism.

The chain combines TRBV9 with TRBJ2-7; 7 nucleotides match TRBD1. CDR1 and CDR2 from the germline V gene are SGDLS and YYNGEE. The CDR3 has 15 residues. V lost 4 bases and J lost 3; bases outside the gene matches: 10. CDR3 loop: CASSPRQGDFYEQYF. The CDR3 DNA follows: TGTGCCAGCAGCCCCCGGCAGGGGGATTTCTACGAGCAGTACTTC.

This clonotype was seen ten or more times. The chain recombines TRBV19 with TRBJ2-5; tentatively, D is TRBD1 (6 bases). Germline V gene data show CDR1 as LNHDA and CDR2 as SQIVND (reference sequence). Trimming cost V 5 bases and J 4 bases, with 14 bases left between them. The CDR3 contains 14 residues. The CDR3 DNA reads TGTGCCAGTAGTTCAACGGGACACTCAGAGACCCAGTACTTC. Its translation is CASSSTGHSETQYF.

This clonotype has a single count. This chain connects TRBV24-1 to TRBJ2-7, with unresolved D. Germline V gene lookup returns CDR1 KGHDR and CDR2 SFDVKD. Deletions cut 4 bases from V and 6 bases from J, with 12 bases between. The CDR3 sequence is 13 residues long. CDR3 region: CATSDLRAAEQYF. The CDR3 DNA reads TGTGCCACCAGTGACCTTCGGGCAGCCGAGCAGTACTTC.

This clonotype was seen repeatedly, ten times or more. The chain carries TRBV7-6 and TRBJ2-7, with TRBD2 matching over 10 bases. V lost 2 bases and J lost 2; bases outside the gene matches: 6. There are 16 residues in the CDR3. Germline assignment: CDR1 SGHVS and CDR2 FNYEAQ. The CDR3, as DNA: TGTGCCAGCAGCTTAACCGGGACTAGCGTACCCTACGAGCAGTACTTC. It translates to CASSLTGTSVPYEQYF.

A few counts support this clonotype. The chain carries TRBV20-1 and TRBJ2-2, with TRBD2 matching over 11 bases. The ends lost 6 bases at V and 2 bases at J; junction bases unmatched: 5. CDR3 length equals 15 residues. The germline V gene encodes CDR1 DFQATT and CDR2 SNEGSKA (reference sequence). The CDR3 protein is CSATLAGVNTGELFF. In DNA form, the CDR3 reads TGCAGTGCAACACTAGCGGGAGTAAACACCGGGGAGCTGTTTTTT.

In its sample, this clonotype was seen once. This may be a read error, as it is one base from a much larger clone. The gene calls are TRBV9 and TRBJ1-6; 7 bases are shared with TRBD1. Germline V lookup: CDR1 SGDLS, CDR2 YYNGEE. This CDR3 is built from 14 residues. The CDR3 reads CACSADRAWSPLHF. The CDR3 nucleotides are TGTGCCTGCAGCGCTGACAGGGCTTGGTCACCCCTCCACTTT.

In regard to this clonotype: A much larger clone sits a single nucleotide away, making a read error possible. This rearrangement joins TRBV20-1 to TRBJ1-2; 7 nucleotides line up with TRBD1. This CDR3 has 12 residues. Germline-derived CDR1 and CDR2 are DFQATT and SNEGSKA (reference sequence). The ends lost 4 bases at V and 4 bases at J; junction bases unmatched: 3. The CDR3 DNA sequence: TGCAGTGCTATGACAGGGACCTATGGCTACACCTTC. Amino acids: CSAMTGTYGYTF.

A word on this clonotype: Given a much more abundant clone one base away, this may be a read error. The chain links TRBV7-2 to TRBJ2-5; D may be TRBD2 (6 bases). CDR1 SGHTA and CDR2 FQGNSA come from the germline V gene. The CDR3 covers 14 residues. Here the CDR3 reads CVSSQNSGQETQYF. For the CDR3, the DNA is TGTGTCAGCAGCCAGAATAGCGGCCAAGAGACCCAGTACTTC.

This clonotype was seen more than once but under ten times. The chain links TRBV14 to TRBJ2-7; 9 bases fit TRBD1. The CDR3 is 15 residues long. Trimming took 3 bases from V and 5 from J; bases not matched to a gene: 8. Looked up from germline, CDR1 is SGHDN and CDR2 is FVKESK. The CDR3 coding sequence is TGTGCCAGCAGCCAGGGGGACAGGGTGTTTGACGAGCAGTACTTC. Translated: CASSQGDRVFDEQYF.

This clonotype came up many times. The chain links TRBV29-1 to TRBJ2-7, with D possibly being TRBD1 (6 bases). Germline CDR1 is SQVTM and CDR2 is ANQGSEA. The CDR3 has 14 residues. Trimming removed 5 bases at V and 6 bases at J, with 20 bases between. CDR3 sequence reads: CSVLNRVVDGEQYF. The CDR3 DNA sequence: TGCAGCGTTCTGAACAGGGTGGTTGACGGCGAGCAGTACTTC.

Only a few counts were recorded for this clonotype. The V and J genes are TRBV2 and TRBJ2-7; D not certain. V shed 6 bases and J shed 4 bases, with 19 bases lying between them. Germline lookup yields CDR1 SNHLY and CDR2 FYNNEI. The CDR3 is made up of 15 amino acids. For the CDR3, the DNA is TGTGCCAGCAGCCAAGGAGTACCCCAAGATTACGAGCAGTACTTC. It specifies CASSQGVPQDYEQYF. Looking up the rest from reference TRBV2 and TRBJ2-7 gives the full variable domain: EPEVTQTPSHQVTQMGQEVILRCVPISNHLYFYWYRQILGQKVEFLVSFYNNEISEKSEIFDDQFSVERPDGSNFTLKIRSTKLEDSAMYFCASSQGVPQDYEQYFGPGTRLTVT.

CDR3 sequence reads: CATAGTSTTTEKLFF. Written as DNA, the CDR3 is TGTGCGACGGCAGGGACTTCCACGACAACTGAAAAACTGTTTTTT. This chain joins TRBV10-3 and TRBJ1-4; a possible D gene is TRBD1 (5 bases). Germline values: CDR1 ENHRY, CDR2 SYGVKD. The CDR3 has 15 residues.

The V gene is TRBV7-2, the J gene TRBJ1-2; D perhaps matches TRBD1 (6 bases). The CDR3 extends over 13 amino acids. Germline V lookup: CDR1 SGHTA, CDR2 FQGNSA. The V gene lost 3 bases and the J gene lost 4 bases, with 9 bases spanning the gap. Here the CDR3 DNA reads TGTGCCAGCAGCTTCACACAGGGCTATGGCTACACCTTC. Translating gives CASSFTQGYGYTF.

This clonotype has more than one count but fewer than ten. The chain employs TRBV19 and TRBJ1-2; TRBD1 matches 7 bases. This CDR3 has 15 amino acids. Trimming took 4 bases from V and 1 from J; bases not matched to a gene: 6. Germline CDR1 LNHDA, CDR2 SQIVND (reference sequence). The chain's CDR3 is CASSTTGMVNYGYTF. The CDR3, as DNA: TGTGCCAGTAGTACGACAGGGATGGTTAACTATGGCTACACCTTC.

As to this clonotype: At one boundary the junction diverges from the germline segment, which might be a read error. This chain uses TRBV9 with TRBJ2-5; unclear D gene. The CDR3 covers 12 residues. Germline loops: CDR1 SGDLS, CDR2 YYNGEE. The CDR3 bases are TGTGCCAGCAGCGTCGGTCAAGAGGCCCAGTACTTC. Its translation: CASSVGQEAQYF.

The chain has TRBV29-1 and TRBJ1-5; 7 bases are a match to TRBD1. This CDR3 spans 16 amino acids. Germline V gene sequence: CDR1 SQVTM, CDR2 ANQGSEA. The trim removed 4 bases at V and 3 bases at J, leaving 12 bases unmatched. The CDR3 DNA reads as TGCAGCGTTGCCCGGCACGACAGGGTCACCAATCAGCCCCAGCATTTT. Encoded protein: CSVARHDRVTNQPQHF.

This clonotype was counted many times. This CDR3 reads CASSKDGSYGYTF. The CDR3 DNA follows: TGTGCCAGCAGTAAGGACGGTTCCTATGGCTACACCTTC. J is TRBJ1-2 and V is TRBV6-6; D is unclear. V dropped 5 bases and J dropped 4 bases, with 11 bases sitting between them. CDR1 and CDR2 from the germline V gene are MNHNY and SVGAGI (reference sequence). The CDR3 extends over 13 amino acids.

The CDR3, as DNA: TGTGCCAGTAGTATAAAGGGTAGGACAGGGGGCACTGAAGCTTTCTTT. This encodes CASSIKGRTGGTEAFF. The chain recombines TRBV19 with TRBJ1-1; 10 nucleotides agree with TRBD1. With V trimmed by 2 bases and J by 4 bases, 7 bases remained unmatched. CDR3 length: 16 residues. Germline V CDR1 and CDR2: LNHDA, SQIVND (reference sequence).